This TCR beta chain was sequenced for a study of early stage breast cancer tumors. As for the study in general: Seven to nine ER+/PR+/HER2- tumors were invasive ductal; a few were invasive lobular.

To note about this clone: What it binds is unknown.

Regarding the study as a whole: Blood repertoires resembled normal breast more than tumor. Bulk DNA sequencing of unsorted cells missed chain pairing and markers. Most shared enriched TCRB sequences were commonly generated ones.

Looked up from germline, CDR1 is SGHAT and CDR2 is FQNNGV. V was cut by 7 bases and J by 4 bases, with 16 bases left in between. This CDR3 is 14 amino acids long. Profiled with immunoSEQ multiplex PCR; TCRdb holds only in-frame clones, not every one. Here the sample spans about 41,000 clones, around 69% being singletons. The origin of this receptor is a person aged 45 to 59 with breast cancer. The chain carries TRBV11-2 and TRBJ2-5; TRBD2 might be the D (6 bases). The sequenced sample was blood. CDR3 nucleotides: TGTGCCAGCACCTCACCGGGGGTCGTAGAGACCCAGTACTTC. This encodes CASTSPGVVETQYF.